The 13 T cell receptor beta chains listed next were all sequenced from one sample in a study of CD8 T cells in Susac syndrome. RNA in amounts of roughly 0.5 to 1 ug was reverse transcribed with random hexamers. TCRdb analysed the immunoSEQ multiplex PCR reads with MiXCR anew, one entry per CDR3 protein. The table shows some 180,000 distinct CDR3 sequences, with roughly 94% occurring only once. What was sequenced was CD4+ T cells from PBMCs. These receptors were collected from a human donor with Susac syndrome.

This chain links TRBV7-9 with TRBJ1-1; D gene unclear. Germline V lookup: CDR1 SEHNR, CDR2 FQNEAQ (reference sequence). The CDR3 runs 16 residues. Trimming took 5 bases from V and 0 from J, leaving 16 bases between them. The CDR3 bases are TGTGCCAGCAGCCCAAAGCGGACCGGATTGAACACTGAAGCTTTCTTT. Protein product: CASSPKRTGLNTEAFF.

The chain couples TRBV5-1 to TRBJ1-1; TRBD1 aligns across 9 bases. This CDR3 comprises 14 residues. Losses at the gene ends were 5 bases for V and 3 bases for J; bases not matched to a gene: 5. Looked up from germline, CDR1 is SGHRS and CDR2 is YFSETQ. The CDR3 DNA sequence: TGCGCCAGCAGGAAACAGGGGGCCGACACTGAAGCTTTCTTT. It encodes CASRKQGADTEAFF.

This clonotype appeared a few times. The CDR3 spells CASSPRQGLSYEQYF. The DNA of the CDR3 is TGTGCCAGCTCACCTAGACAGGGCCTCTCCTACGAGCAGTACTTC. The chain uses TRBV18 and TRBJ2-7; 7 nucleotides match TRBD1. The CDR3 runs to 15 residues. CDR1 KGHSH and CDR2 LQKENI come from the germline V gene. V trimming: 3 bases; J trimming: 0 bases; junction bases outside the gene matches: 5. Full variable domain (rest looked up from reference TRBV18 and TRBJ2-7): NAGVMQNPRHLVRRRGQEARLRCSPMKGHSHVYWYRQLPEEGLKFMVYLQKENIIDESGMPKERFSAEFPKEGPSILRIQQVVRGDSAAYFCASSPRQGLSYEQYFGPGTRLTVT.

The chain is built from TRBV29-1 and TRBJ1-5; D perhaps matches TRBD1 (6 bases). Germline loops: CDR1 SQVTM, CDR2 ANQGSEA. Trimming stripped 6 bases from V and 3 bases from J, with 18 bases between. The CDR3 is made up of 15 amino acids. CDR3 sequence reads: CSVTSKTGPNQPQHF. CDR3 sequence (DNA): TGCAGCGTCACCTCTAAGACAGGACCCAATCAGCCCCAGCATTTT.

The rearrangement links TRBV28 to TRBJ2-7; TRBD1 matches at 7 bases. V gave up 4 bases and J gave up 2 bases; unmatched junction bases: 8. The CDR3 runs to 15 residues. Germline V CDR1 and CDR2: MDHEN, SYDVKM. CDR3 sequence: CASSSGTAQTYEQYF. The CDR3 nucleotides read TGTGCCAGCAGTTCCGGGACAGCTCAAACCTACGAGCAGTACTTC.

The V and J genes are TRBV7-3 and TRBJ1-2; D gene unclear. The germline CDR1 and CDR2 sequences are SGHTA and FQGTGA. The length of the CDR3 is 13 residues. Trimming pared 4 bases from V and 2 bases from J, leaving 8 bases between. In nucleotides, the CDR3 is TGTGCCAGCAGCTCACACCCGAACTATGGCTACACCTTC. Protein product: CASSSHPNYGYTF. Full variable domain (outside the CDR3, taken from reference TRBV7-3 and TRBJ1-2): GAGVSQTPSNKVTEKGKYVELRCDPISGHTALYWYRQSLGQGPEFLIYFQGTGAADDSGLPNDRFFAVRPEGSVSTLKIQRTERGDSAVYLCASSSHPNYGYTFGSGTRLTVV.

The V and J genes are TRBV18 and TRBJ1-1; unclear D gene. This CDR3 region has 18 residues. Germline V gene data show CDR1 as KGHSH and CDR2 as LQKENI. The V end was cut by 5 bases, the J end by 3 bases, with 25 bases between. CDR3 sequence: CASSARLPLRYSDTEAFF. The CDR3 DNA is TGTGCCAGCTCAGCCCGACTCCCGCTAAGATACAGCGACACTGAAGCTTTCTTT.

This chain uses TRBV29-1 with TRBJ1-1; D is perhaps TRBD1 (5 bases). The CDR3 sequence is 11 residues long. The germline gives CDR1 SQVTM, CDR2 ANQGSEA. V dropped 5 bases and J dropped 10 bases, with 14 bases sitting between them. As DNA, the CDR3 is TGCAGCGTTCTTTCCTCTGACAGAGCTTTCTTT. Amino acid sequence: CSVLSSDRAFF.

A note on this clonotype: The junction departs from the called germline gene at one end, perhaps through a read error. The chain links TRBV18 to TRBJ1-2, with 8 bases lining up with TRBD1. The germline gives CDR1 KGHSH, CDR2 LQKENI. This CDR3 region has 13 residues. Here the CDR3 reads CANSQGQDYGYTF. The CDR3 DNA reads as TGTGCCAACTCACAGGGACAGGACTATGGCTACACCTTC.

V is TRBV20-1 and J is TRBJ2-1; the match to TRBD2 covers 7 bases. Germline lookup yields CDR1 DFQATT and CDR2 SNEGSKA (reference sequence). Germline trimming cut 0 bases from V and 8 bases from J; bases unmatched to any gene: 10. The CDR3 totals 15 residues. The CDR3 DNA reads TGCAGTGCTAGAGACTCCAGTCCGGGAGGCTATGAGCAGTTCTTC. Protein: CSARDSSPGGYEQFF.

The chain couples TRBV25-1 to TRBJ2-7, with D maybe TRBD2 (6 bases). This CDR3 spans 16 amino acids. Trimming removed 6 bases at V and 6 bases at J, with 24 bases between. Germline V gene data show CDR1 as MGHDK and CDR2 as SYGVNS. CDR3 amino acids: CASSPPWGVGMGEQYF. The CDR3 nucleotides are TGTGCCAGCAGCCCACCCTGGGGGGTGGGGATGGGCGAGCAGTACTTC.

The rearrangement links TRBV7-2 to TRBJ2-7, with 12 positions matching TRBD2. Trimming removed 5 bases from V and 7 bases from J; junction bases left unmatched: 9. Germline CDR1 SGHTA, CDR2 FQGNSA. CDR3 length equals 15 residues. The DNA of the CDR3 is TGTGCCAGCAGCGTCCGACTAGCGGGAGTGGGGGAGCAGTACTTC. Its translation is CASSVRLAGVGEQYF.

DNA for the CDR3: TGTGCCAGTTCAACCGGGACAGTAAATGAAGCTTTCTTT. It specifies CASSTGTVNEAFF. This sequence joins TRBV7-9 and TRBJ1-1; 7 bases fit TRBD1. The V and J ends lost 9 bases and 7 bases, in that order; junction bases with no gene match: 11. Germline V gene lookup returns CDR1 SEHNR and CDR2 FQNEAQ (reference sequence). The CDR3 consists of 13 residues.